A selection of T cell receptor beta chains follows, all from one sample in a study of T cell responses to AZD1222 COVID-19 vaccine. TCRdb's table, derived via immunoSEQ multiplex PCR, lists solely in-frame clones and lacks some. This repertoire shows some 94,000 clones, 87% found once; its top ten account for around 3.1%. Sample: peripheral blood, taken on day 0 of AZD1222 vaccination. These receptors were collected from an adult in good health. Both conserved end residues are part of each CDR3. The order of the fields is D gene, V gene, CDR3 protein. A D gene is named only where the DNA matches it firmly.

d_call: TRBD2; v_call: TRBV7-9; cdr3_aa: CASSLAAGGGEQFF
d_call: TRBD1; v_call: TRBV6-5; cdr3_aa: CASSPGTANTEAFF
d_call: TRBD2; v_call: TRBV6-1; cdr3_aa: CASSEGLAGEQETQYF
d_call: TRBD1; v_call: TRBV10-1; cdr3_aa: CASSLDPDREDYGYTF
d_call: TRBD2; v_call: TRBV7-8; cdr3_aa: CASSFRTSGPYNEQFF
d_call: .; v_call: TRBV27; cdr3_aa: CASSPSFSVDTLHF
d_call: .; v_call: TRBV7-2; cdr3_aa: CASSLNRPHNSPLHF
d_call: TRBD1; v_call: TRBV9; cdr3_aa: CASSVGGQGGYYEQFF
d_call: .; v_call: TRBV19; cdr3_aa: CASSIDHPIRGARAYEQYF
d_call: .; v_call: TRBV5-1; cdr3_aa: CASSLAAGINGYTF
d_call: .; v_call: TRBV4-1; cdr3_aa: CASSQDRGKGGRGVNYGYTF
d_call: TRBD1; v_call: TRBV4-1; cdr3_aa: CASSRQSATGDGYGYTF
d_call: .; v_call: TRBV7-2; cdr3_aa: CASSPKVVGTEAFF
d_call: .; v_call: TRBV6-6; cdr3_aa: CASSPGPVYEQYF
d_call: .; v_call: TRBV5-5; cdr3_aa: CASSLANQGYGYTF
d_call: .; v_call: TRBV11-2; cdr3_aa: CASSLMSWNEQFF
d_call: .; v_call: TRBV28; cdr3_aa: CASRTSGGPNQPQHF
d_call: TRBD1; v_call: TRBV7-2; cdr3_aa: CASRLNRDRGSDYGYTF
d_call: TRBD2; v_call: TRBV3-1/TRBV3-2; cdr3_aa: CASSQAVTRGGGEQFF
d_call: .; v_call: TRBV11-1; cdr3_aa: CASSLRAGVAEAFF
d_call: .; v_call: TRBV6-5; cdr3_aa: CASRGRGEDYGYTF
d_call: TRBD1; v_call: TRBV10-3; cdr3_aa: CAISNRGNTEAFF
d_call: .; v_call: TRBV3-1/TRBV3-2; cdr3_aa: CASSQGGVGEQETQYF
d_call: TRBD1; v_call: TRBV5-6; cdr3_aa: CASSRPQGAKNEQFF
d_call: .; v_call: TRBV29-1; cdr3_aa: CSAEPRVPYGYTF
d_call: TRBD1; v_call: TRBV6-5; cdr3_aa: CASSRQGLGEAFF
d_call: .; v_call: TRBV3-1/TRBV3-2; cdr3_aa: CASSRNQEAFF
d_call: .; v_call: TRBV20-1; cdr3_aa: CSASDRYEQFF
d_call: .; v_call: TRBV6-5; cdr3_aa: CASSRGVEETQYF
d_call: .; v_call: TRBV7-2; cdr3_aa: CASSDFGQTQYF
d_call: TRBD1; v_call: TRBV12-3/TRBV12-4; cdr3_aa: CASRTGYVHEQFF
d_call: .; v_call: TRBV6-5; cdr3_aa: CASRTGTFNYGYTF
d_call: TRBD2; v_call: TRBV11-2; cdr3_aa: CASSPSRTSGGVYNEQFF
d_call: .; v_call: TRBV27; cdr3_aa: CASSFLGEITNEQFF
d_call: .; v_call: TRBV4-2; cdr3_aa: CASSQEPFPKGGPGTVYGYTF